The rows below give T cell receptor beta chains drawn from one sample of a study of neurological immune-mediated disorders. A single record per CDR3 protein comes from TCRdb applying MiXCR to the 5' RACE reads. The repertoire holds under 90,000 distinct CDR3 sequences, with approximately 3.5% as singletons. Sequenced material: PBMCs. These receptors were taken from a woman between 50 and 59 years old with multiple sclerosis. Both conserved end residues are trimmed from each CDR3.

v_gene	j_gene	CDR3aa
TRBV20-1	TRBJ2-1	SAQGQGASYEQF
TRBV5-6	TRBJ1-6	ASSRITGASYNSPLH
TRBV4-1	TRBJ1-3	ASSQDSQGAGKNIY
TRBV7-9	TRBJ2-5	ASSFTSVGETQY
TRBV7-9	TRBJ2-1	ASSLGVIVGTINEQF
TRBV12-3/TRBV12-4	TRBJ1-3	ASSLLGQGGRRSGNTIY
TRBV7-2	TRBJ2-3	ASSLAARGDTQY
TRBV4-3	TRBJ2-7	ASSQDEVTSYEQY
TRBV5-5	TRBJ2-3	ASSGGLGRDTQY
TRBV6-6	TRBJ1-1	ASSYGTLDGTEAF
TRBV27	TRBJ1-3	ASSPRTGGSGNTIY
TRBV20-1	TRBJ2-7	SAERGGYEQY
TRBV18	TRBJ1-1	ASSPVGVEEGAF
TRBV6-2/TRBV6-3	TRBJ2-2	ASSRRQGNSGELF
TRBV5-1	TRBJ2-3	ASSSGTGGGDTQY
TRBV20-1	TRBJ2-7	SGQNRDSTYEQY
TRBV7-9	TRBJ2-1	ASSLTRGKPDEQF
TRBV6-2/TRBV6-3	TRBJ2-1	ASSFLAGGTPGNEQF
TRBV20-1	TRBJ2-7	SARHSSGGTYEQY
TRBV5-1	TRBJ2-7	ASSRRTVVDEQY
TRBV7-2	TRBJ1-2	ASSLGAPGGYT
TRBV12-3/TRBV12-4	TRBJ2-3	ASSLAANTDTQY
TRBV6-6	TRBJ2-1	ASRPNPGINDAWQF
TRBV29-1	TRBJ2-5	SVVPGEETQY